This T cell receptor (beta chain) was sequenced during a study of T cell responses to AZD1222 COVID-19 vaccine. Notes on the study in general: Repertoire sampling occurred only after the peak T cell response.

Sequenced by immunoSEQ multiplex PCR; TCRdb stores in-frame clones only, minus some. The table has around 150,000 clones, around 93% seen once. CDR1 and CDR2 from the germline V gene are LNHDA and SQIVND (reference sequence). Trimming removed 6 bases at V and 0 bases at J, with 12 bases between. CDR3 length: 15 amino acids. As concerns this clone: As yet, its antigen is unknown.

The sequenced sample was peripheral blood, obtained 28 days after the second AZD1222 dose. The chain combines TRBV19 with TRBJ1-3, with D unclear. The origin of this receptor is an adult who received the AZD1222 COVID-19 vaccine. The DNA for the CDR3 is TGTGCCAGTAGCATCGGACCCAGCTCTGGAAACACCATATATTTT. Translating gives CASSIGPSSGNTIYF.